These 7 T cell receptor beta chains originate from one sample sequenced in a study of T cells in Graves' hyperthyroidism and ophthalmopathy. TCR beta CDR3 regions were amplified from RNA transcripts. A first-round RT-PCR of the TCR CDR3 used the HTBI primer set. TCRdb re-called the multiplex PCR reads through MiXCR, storing one row per CDR3 protein. The profile shows roughly 750,000 distinct CDR3 sequences, roughly 17% of them singletons. The specimen sequenced was blood. The receptors were sampled from a man younger than 30 with Graves' hyperthyroidism.

This clonotype has at least ten counts. The gene calls are TRBV13 and TRBJ2-7, with 10 bases lining up with TRBD2. V trimming: 4 bases; J trimming: 3 bases; junction bases outside the gene matches: 9. CDR1 and CDR2 (germline): PRHDT, FYEKMQ (reference sequence). The CDR3 is 16 residues long. CDR3 protein: CASSSKRLAGVYEQYF. CDR3 DNA: TGTGCCAGCAGCTCAAAGCGGCTAGCGGGAGTCTACGAGCAGTACTTC.

This clonotype was seen ten or more times. The chain employs TRBV18 and TRBJ1-1; maybe TRBD1 (6 bases). The V gene's germline CDR1 is KGHSH and CDR2 LQKENI. V was clipped by 3 bases and J by 4 bases, with 15 bases between them. The CDR3 consists of 15 residues. The CDR3 loop reads CASSPIPGASTEAFF. In nucleotides, the CDR3 is TGTGCCAGCTCACCGATACCGGGGGCGAGCACTGAAGCTTTCTTT.

The table lists this clonotype with many counts. V and J are TRBV7-9 and TRBJ2-7; TRBD1 agrees at 8 bases. Germline-derived CDR1 and CDR2 are SEHNR and FQNEAQ (reference sequence). The trim removed 4 bases at V and 2 bases at J, leaving 7 bases unmatched. The CDR3 contains 15 residues. Here the CDR3 DNA reads TGTGCCAGCAGCTACCGGACAGGGAGGACCTACGAGCAGTACTTC. This codes for CASSYRTGRTYEQYF.

This clonotype has more than one count but fewer than ten. The chain carries TRBV5-8 and TRBJ2-1; 8 nucleotides agree with TRBD2. Trimming removed 2 bases from V and 5 bases from J; junction bases left unmatched: 6. The V gene's germline CDR1 is SGHTS and CDR2 YDEGEE. CDR3 size: 15 residues. Here the CDR3 DNA reads TGTGCCAGCAGCTTTTGGTCGGGGGGGAACAATGAGCAGTTCTTC. Its translation is CASSFWSGGNNEQFF.

This clonotype has a count of ten or more. The rearrangement joins TRBV28 to TRBJ2-7, with unresolved D. This CDR3 spans 13 amino acids. CDR1 and CDR2 (germline): MDHEN, SYDVKM. With 7 bases removed from V and 7 bases from J, the gap between germline ends came to 17 bases. This CDR3 is CASNSESVFEQYF. The CDR3 coding sequence is TGTGCCAGCAACTCGGAGTCGGTCTTTGAGCAGTACTTC.

This chain links TRBV11-2 with TRBJ2-7; 9 nucleotides agree with TRBD1. V gave up 9 bases and J gave up 5 bases; unmatched junction bases: 2. This CDR3 is built from 11 residues. CDR1 and CDR2 (germline): SGHAT, FQNNGV. CDR3 region: CASRTGDEQYF. Here the CDR3 DNA reads TGTGCCAGTCGGACAGGGGACGAGCAGTACTTC.

In DNA, the CDR3 is TGTGCCAGCAGCCAAGTGGGGGGACTAGTATTTGGTCGGGAGACCCAGTACTTC. This encodes CASSQVGGLVFGRETQYF. The rearrangement uses TRBV3-1 and TRBJ2-5; 8 nucleotides match TRBD2. Germline lookup yields CDR1 LGHDT and CDR2 YNNKEL (reference sequence). J gave up 5 bases and V 1 base, and 15 bases lay outside the gene matches. The CDR3 is 18 residues long.